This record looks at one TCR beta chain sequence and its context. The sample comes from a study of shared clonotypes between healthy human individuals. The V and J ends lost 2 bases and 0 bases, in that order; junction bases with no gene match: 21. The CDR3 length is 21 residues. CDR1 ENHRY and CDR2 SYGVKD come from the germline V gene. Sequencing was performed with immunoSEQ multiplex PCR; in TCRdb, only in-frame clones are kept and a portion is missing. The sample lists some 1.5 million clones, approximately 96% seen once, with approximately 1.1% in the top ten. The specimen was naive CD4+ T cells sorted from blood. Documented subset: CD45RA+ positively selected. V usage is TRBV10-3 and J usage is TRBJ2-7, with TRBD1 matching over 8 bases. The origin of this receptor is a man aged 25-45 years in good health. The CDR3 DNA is TGTGCCATCAGTGAGGTTAATCCAGGACAGGGAACCGGTATCAGCTCCTACGAGCAGTACTTC. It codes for CAISEVNPGQGTGISSYEQYF.